Described below is a single TCR beta chain sequence and its context. Its antigen remains unknown. Treatment in this sample: roughly nine-day PBMC culture with coronavirus spike peptide pools or control peptides (ViraFEST assay). With the Oncomine TCR Beta short-read assay, DNA from cultured CD4+ T cells was sequenced. Using its own MiXCR run on the PCR reads, TCRdb lists one record per CDR3 protein. The sample includes some 25,000 distinct CDR3 sequences, around 64% of them seen just once. Germline V CDR1 and CDR2: MNHEY, SVGAGI. The germline V and J ends were trimmed by 6 bases and 5 bases, with 20 bases remaining between them. CDR3 length equals 16 residues. These data originate in a study of vaccination and CD4 T cells after COVID-19. About the research overall: Cultures that served as controls received a CEFX pool, an HIV-1 Nef pool, or no peptide.

This sequence originates from a human donor who received a COVID-19 vaccine. The sequences come from CD4+ T cells from blood, cultured in vitro, collected after SARS-CoV-2 vaccination. The chain uses TRBV6-5 and TRBJ1-5, with D possibly being TRBD1 (6 bases). The DNA for the CDR3 is TGTGCCAGCAGGTACGGGGTCAGAAAGGGGGATCAGCCCCAGCATTTT. Translating gives CASRYGVRKGDQPQHF.